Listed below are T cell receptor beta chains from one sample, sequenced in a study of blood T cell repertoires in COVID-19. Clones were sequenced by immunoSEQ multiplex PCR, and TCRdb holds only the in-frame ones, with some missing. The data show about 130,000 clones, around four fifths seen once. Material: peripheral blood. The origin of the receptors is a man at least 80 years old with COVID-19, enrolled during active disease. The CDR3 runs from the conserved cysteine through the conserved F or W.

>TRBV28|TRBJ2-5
CASSVAGDQETQYF
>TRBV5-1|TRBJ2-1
CASSAQGAGVDEQFF
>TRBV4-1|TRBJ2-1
CASSQGWTSGEQFF
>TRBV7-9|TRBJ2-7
CASSEGLVEQYF
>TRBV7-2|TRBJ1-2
CASSPGGTRDYGYTF
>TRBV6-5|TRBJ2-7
CATEGYSYEQYF
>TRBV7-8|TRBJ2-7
CASSLAQGAPYEQYF
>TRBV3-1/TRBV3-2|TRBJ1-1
CASSLGQNTEAFF
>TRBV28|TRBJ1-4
CASSLLQGEGKLFF
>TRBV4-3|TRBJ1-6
CASSHLTHRDFYNSPLHF
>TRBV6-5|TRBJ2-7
CASSSRDRGYEQYF
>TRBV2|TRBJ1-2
CASSGQGAQGYTF
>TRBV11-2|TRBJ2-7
CASSLKKWGPSTHEQYF
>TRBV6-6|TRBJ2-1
CASSTRDKYNEQFF
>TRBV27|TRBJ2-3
CASSSLGLAGADTQYF
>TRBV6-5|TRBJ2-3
CASSYGSGSTDTQYF
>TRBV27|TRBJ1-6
CASSLRENSPLHF
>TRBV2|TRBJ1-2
CASSAHWTGTGYTF
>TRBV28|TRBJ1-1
CASRRQGDPMNTEAFF
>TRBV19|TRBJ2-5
CASSIGDRQETQYF
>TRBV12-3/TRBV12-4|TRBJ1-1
CASSQIENTEAFF
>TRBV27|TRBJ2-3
CASGRGGSTDTQYF
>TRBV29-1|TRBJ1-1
CSVVTGGSEAFF
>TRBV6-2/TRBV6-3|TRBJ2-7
CASSRAGGSGDYEQYF
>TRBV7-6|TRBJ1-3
CASSLGAGGLGAGNTIYF
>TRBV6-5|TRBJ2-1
CASSMTSGYEQFF
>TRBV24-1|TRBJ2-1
CATSVRNEQFF
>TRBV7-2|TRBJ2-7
CASSLGAGAYEQYF
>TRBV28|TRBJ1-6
CASSLTARDSYNSPLHF
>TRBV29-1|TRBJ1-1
CSVSDRGTEAFF
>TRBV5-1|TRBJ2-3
CASSLVLSGTTDTQYF
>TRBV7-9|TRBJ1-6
CASSLAQGRPLHF
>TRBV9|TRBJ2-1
CASSVGAGQPYNEQFF
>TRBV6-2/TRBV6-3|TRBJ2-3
CASSTWTTDTQYF
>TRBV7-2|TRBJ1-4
CASSSYQVKNEKLFF
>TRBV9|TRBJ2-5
CASSPNSRLAGETQYF
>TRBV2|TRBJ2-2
CASRDRETTGELFF
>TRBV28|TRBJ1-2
CASIQGNNYGYTF
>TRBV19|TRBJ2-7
CASSIDGEVYEQYF
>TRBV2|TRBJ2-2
CASRGTSGSFTGELFF
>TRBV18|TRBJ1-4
CASSPRRDEKLFF
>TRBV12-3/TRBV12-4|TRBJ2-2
CASSLRLAGELFF
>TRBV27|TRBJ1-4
CASSPIHRRVAGSGKLFF
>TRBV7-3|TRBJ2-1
CASSPLDSRDNEQFF
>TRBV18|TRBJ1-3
CASSPSTGAGNTIYF
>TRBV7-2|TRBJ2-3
CASSLVAESTDTQYF
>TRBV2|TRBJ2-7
CASTIGIGGSYEQYF
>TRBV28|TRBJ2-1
CASNLSPSKGAVGWSSYNEQFF
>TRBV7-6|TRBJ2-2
CASRTSGSVAGELFF
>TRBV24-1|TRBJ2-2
CATSDFDSNTGELFF
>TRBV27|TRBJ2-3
CASSRGERTDTQYF